Each of the 27 T cell receptor beta chains below was sequenced from the same sample in a study of cytomegalovirus exposure and HLA in healthy donors. PCR primers comprised 60 Vbeta and 13 Jbeta primers. TCRdb's table, derived via immunoSEQ multiplex PCR, lists solely in-frame clones and lacks some. The sample table includes about 130,000 clones. Sequenced input: PBMCs. All receptors come from a woman in her sixties or seventies in good health and CMV-seronegative.

CDR3 nucleotides: TGTGCCAGCAGCTTAGCGGAGAGTCAGGGGAGCACTGAAGCTTTCTTT. It specifies CASSLAESQGSTEAFF. The rearrangement uses TRBV7-9 and TRBJ1-1; perhaps TRBD1 as D (6 bases). This CDR3 has 16 residues. Germline CDR1 and CDR2: SEHNR and FQNEAQ (reference sequence). The V end lost 0 bases, the J end lost 4 bases, and 15 bases lay between the germline ends.

The chain has TRBV9 and TRBJ1-2, with D hard to call. The V gene lost 4 bases and the J gene lost 6 bases, with 19 bases spanning the gap. Germline CDR1 reads SGDLS; CDR2 reads YYNGEE. The CDR3 consists of 15 residues. The CDR3 nucleotides read TGTGCCAGCAGCCCCTCCCTCCTGCCCGGGAATGGCTACACCTTC. It yields the protein CASSPSLLPGNGYTF.

This chain connects TRBV5-1 to TRBJ2-3; a weak D match, TRBD2 (5 bases). CDR1 SGHRS and CDR2 YFSETQ come from the germline V gene. The CDR3 length is 14 residues. The ends were cut back, 0 bases at V and 4 bases at J, with 9 bases in the middle. The CDR3 here is CASSLVPRADTQYF. The DNA of the CDR3 is TGCGCCAGCAGCTTGGTACCGCGGGCAGATACGCAGTATTTT.

The chain carries TRBV4-1 and TRBJ2-1; 8 bases agree with TRBD2. Trimming removed 0 bases from V and 6 bases from J; junction bases left unmatched: 7. The germline V gene has CDR1 MGHRA and CDR2 YSYEKL. This CDR3 has 16 amino acids. CDR3 protein: CASSQDFPSGSNEQFF. In nucleotides, the CDR3 is TGCGCCAGCAGCCAAGATTTCCCGAGCGGGAGCAATGAGCAGTTCTTC.

The CDR3 sequence: CSVILDTRGRDYEQYF. DNA for the CDR3: TGCAGCGTCATACTCGATACCAGGGGACGCGACTACGAGCAGTACTTC. This chain joins TRBV29-1 and TRBJ2-7; possible D gene TRBD1, 6 bases. Germline V CDR1 and CDR2: SQVTM, ANQGSEA. The CDR3 has 16 residues. V lost 6 bases and J lost 3, with 24 bases in between.

V and J are TRBV7-9 and TRBJ1-2; 9 bases line up with TRBD1. From germline, CDR1 is SEHNR and CDR2 FQNEAQ (reference sequence). Trimming at V came to 4 bases and at J to 2 bases, leaving 8 bases not matched to a gene. The CDR3 runs to 16 residues. The CDR3 loop reads CASSSSNRGLNYGYTF. The CDR3 DNA sequence: TGTGCCAGCAGCTCGTCAAACAGGGGGCTCAACTATGGCTACACCTTC.

J is TRBJ1-1 and V is TRBV2; TRBD1 might be the D (5 bases). Germline CDR1 reads SNHLY; CDR2 reads FYNNEI. V lost 7 bases and J 4 bases, leaving 13 bases between the germline ends. This CDR3 has 13 amino acids. The CDR3, as DNA: TGTGCCAGCATCCAAGCGGGGGGCACTGAAGCTTTCTTT. This codes for CASIQAGGTEAFF.

The chain has TRBV7-9 and TRBJ2-7, with TRBD1 identical over 7 bases. Unmatched junction bases numbered 8, after V lost 3 bases and J lost 6 bases. CDR3 length: 14 residues. Germline assignment: CDR1 SEHNR and CDR2 FQNEAQ (reference sequence). CDR3 in DNA: TGTGCCAGCAGCTTGAACAGGGGCTCCCGCGAGCAGTACTTC. Residues: CASSLNRGSREQYF.

The rearrangement uses TRBV5-1 and TRBJ2-4, with 7 positions matching TRBD1. Germline V gene lookup returns CDR1 SGHRS and CDR2 YFSETQ. The CDR3 sequence is 15 residues long. V lost 1 base, J lost 4 bases, and 5 bases stayed unmatched. CDR3 nucleotide sequence: TGCGCCAGCAGCTTGCAAGAGACAGGGAAAAACATTCAGTACTTC. Protein product: CASSLQETGKNIQYF.

V usage is TRBV10-3 and J usage is TRBJ2-3; 7 bases align to TRBD1. CDR1 and CDR2 (germline): ENHRY, SYGVKD. The CDR3 runs 14 residues. J lost 4 bases, V lost 7 bases, and 8 bases had no gene match. CDR3 in amino acids: CAINSPTGPDTQYF. The CDR3 DNA reads as TGTGCCATCAATTCCCCGACAGGGCCAGATACGCAGTATTTT.

The V call is TRBV7-2, the J call TRBJ1-2; 7 nucleotides line up with TRBD1. CDR1 and CDR2 from the germline V gene are SGHTA and FQGNSA. J lost 5 bases, V lost 5 bases, and 11 bases had no gene match. The CDR3 extends over 15 amino acids. The CDR3 region has the DNA TGTGCCAGCAGCCCCGAAAGACAGGGTCGGTATGGCTACACCTTC. Its translation is CASSPERQGRYGYTF.

The J gene is TRBJ2-7, the V gene TRBV13, with TRBD2 matching over 11 bases. Losses at the gene ends were 0 bases for V and 4 bases for J; bases not matched to a gene: 8. Germline CDR1 and CDR2: PRHDT and FYEKMQ (reference sequence). The CDR3 contains 17 residues. The CDR3 spells CASSLGLAGASIYEQYF. CDR3 nucleotide sequence: TGTGCCAGCAGCTTAGGACTAGCGGGGGCCTCAATATACGAGCAGTACTTC.

The rearrangement joins TRBV7-9 to TRBJ2-5, with TRBD1 as a possible D gene (6 bases). The CDR3 runs 15 residues. Germline loops: CDR1 SEHNR, CDR2 FQNEAQ (reference sequence). Trimming removed 1 base at V and 2 bases at J, with 11 bases between. Here the CDR3 reads CASSLGATGQETQYF. The CDR3 coding sequence is TGTGCCAGCAGCTTAGGGGCGACAGGTCAAGAGACCCAGTACTTC.

The V and J genes are TRBV5-4 and TRBJ2-2, with 12 bases fitting TRBD2. Germline CDR1 reads SGHNT; CDR2 reads YYREEE (reference sequence). The V segment lost 2 bases and the J segment 4 bases; nucleotides outside the gene matches: 3. This CDR3 is 16 amino acids long. CDR3: CASSLPTSGGTGELFF. The CDR3 DNA follows: TGTGCCAGCAGCTTACCGACTAGCGGGGGCACCGGGGAGCTGTTTTTT.

J is TRBJ1-6 and V is TRBV5-1; 9 bases are a match to TRBD1. V gave up 0 bases and J gave up 2 bases; unmatched junction bases: 0. The germline V gene has CDR1 SGHRS and CDR2 YFSETQ. The CDR3 spans 16 residues. This CDR3 reads CASSLGQGAYNSPLHF. CDR3 sequence (DNA): TGCGCCAGCAGCTTGGGACAGGGGGCCTATAATTCACCCCTCCACTTT.

The V gene is TRBV4-1, the J gene TRBJ1-6, with 10 nucleotides matching TRBD1. The germline CDR1 and CDR2 sequences are MGHRA and YSYEKL. This CDR3 is 16 amino acids long. V lost 2 bases to trimming and J lost 7 bases; unmatched junction nucleotides: 5. DNA for the CDR3: TGCGCCAGCAGCCAAAGGGACAGGGGAGGAAATTCACCCCTCCACTTT. It translates to CASSQRDRGGNSPLHF.

The genes are TRBV6-1 and TRBJ1-1, with 8 positions matching TRBD1. The CDR3 contains 14 residues. From germline, CDR1 is MNHNS and CDR2 SASEGT. J gave up 5 bases and V 7 bases, and 9 bases lay outside the gene matches. The CDR3 DNA follows: TGTGCCAGCACTCTCGGACAGGGTAAAACTGAAGCTTTCTTT. Translated, it gives CASTLGQGKTEAFF.

This rearrangement joins TRBV4-1 to TRBJ2-7; D not resolved. CDR3 length: 15 amino acids. Per the germline V gene, CDR1 is MGHRA and CDR2 is YSYEKL. The V end was cut by 3 bases, the J end by 0 bases, with 12 bases between. The DNA for the CDR3 is TGCGCCAGCAGCCATGGTCCAGCGAGCTCCTACGAGCAGTACTTC. Its translation is CASSHGPASSYEQYF.

This rearrangement joins TRBV9 to TRBJ1-2, with TRBD1 identical over 10 bases. The CDR3 is 15 residues long. Germline loops: CDR1 SGDLS, CDR2 YYNGEE. The V segment lost 4 bases and the J segment 4 bases; nucleotides outside the gene matches: 7. The CDR3 reads CASSPDRGGPYGYTF. CDR3 DNA sequence: TGTGCCAGCAGCCCGGACAGGGGGGGTCCCTATGGCTACACCTTC.

The V and J genes are TRBV29-1 and TRBJ2-3, with D uncertain. The ends were cut back, 5 bases at V and 6 bases at J, with 6 bases in the middle. The CDR3 has 10 residues. Germline-derived CDR1 and CDR2 are SQVTM and ANQGSEA. CDR3 protein: CSVFEDTQYF. The CDR3 DNA reads TGCAGCGTTTTTGAGGATACGCAGTATTTT.

The CDR3 sequence: CASSGLADTEAFF. In DNA, the CDR3 is TGTGCCAGCAGTGGGCTCGCGGACACTGAAGCTTTCTTT. The chain links TRBV2 to TRBJ1-1; D not certain. The germline V and J ends were trimmed by 4 bases and 3 bases, with 9 bases remaining between them. CDR3 length: 13 amino acids. Germline V gene sequence: CDR1 SNHLY, CDR2 FYNNEI.

The chain carries TRBV6-6 and TRBJ2-1, with D uncertain. Germline V CDR1 and CDR2: MNHNY, SVGAGI (reference sequence). V lost 0 bases, J lost 0 bases, and 6 bases lay in between. The CDR3 runs 15 residues. This CDR3 is CASSYSASSYNEQFF. Written as DNA, the CDR3 is TGTGCCAGCAGTTACTCTGCGAGCTCCTACAATGAGCAGTTCTTC.

The rearrangement uses TRBV5-1 and TRBJ1-4; 8 bases line up with TRBD1. CDR1 and CDR2 (germline): SGHRS, YFSETQ. The CDR3 extends over 14 amino acids. V dropped 4 bases and J dropped 3; count of bases not matched to a gene: 2. This chain's CDR3 is CASSMDRANEKLFF. DNA for the CDR3: TGCGCCAGCAGCATGGACAGGGCTAATGAAAAACTGTTTTTT.

Comment on this clone: Compared with germline, one end of the junction differs, possibly owing to a read error. The chain couples TRBV28 to TRBJ2-3; D possibly corresponds to TRBD2 (6 bases). This CDR3 comprises 13 residues. CDR1 is MDHEN and CDR2 is SYDVKM in the germline V gene. The CDR3 sequence: CASGYTSTDTQYF. As DNA, the CDR3 is TGTGCCAGCGGCTACACTAGCACGGATACGCAGTATTTT.

The rearrangement links TRBV7-9 to TRBJ1-5, with 9 bases fitting TRBD1. Germline CDR1 SEHNR, CDR2 FQNEAQ (reference sequence). The CDR3 runs to 15 residues. With 4 bases clipped from V and 3 bases from J, the junction kept 4 bases outside the gene matches. CDR3 in DNA: TGTGCCAGCAGCTCGGGACAGGGTTACAATCAGCCCCAGCATTTT. It codes for CASSSGQGYNQPQHF. Full variable domain (missing parts from reference TRBV7-9 and TRBJ1-5): DTGVSQNPRHKITKRGQNVTFRCDPISEHNRLYWYRQTLGQGPEFLTYFQNEAQLEKSRLLSDRFSAERPKGSFSTLEIQRTEQGDSAMYLCASSSGQGYNQPQHFGDGTRLSIL.

V is TRBV19 and J is TRBJ2-5, with D unresolved. Germline CDR1 is LNHDA and CDR2 is SQIVND (reference sequence). This CDR3 comprises 13 residues. Trimming removed 8 bases from V and 0 bases from J, with 10 bases in between. The CDR3 region has the DNA TGTGCCAGTGGGCCCACCAACCAAGAGACCCAGTACTTC. Its protein is CASGPTNQETQYF.

This chain joins TRBV28 and TRBJ2-7, with D maybe TRBD1 (6 bases). Germline CDR1 is MDHEN and CDR2 is SYDVKM. With 5 bases removed from V and 1 base from J, the gap between germline ends came to 15 bases. The length of the CDR3 is 15 residues. CDR3 loop: CASSIQGHLSYEQYF. In DNA, the CDR3 is TGTGCCAGCAGTATCCAGGGACACCTTTCCTACGAGCAGTACTTC.